The 10 T cell receptor beta chains in this list originate from one sample, sequenced in a study of cytomegalovirus exposure and HLA in healthy donors. PCR primers comprised 60 Vbeta and 13 Jbeta primers. Repertoires were generated with immunoSEQ multiplex PCR, while TCRdb's copy carries only in-frame clones and drops some. The table includes 57,000 or so clones, 70% to 80% detected once. The source material was PBMCs. The receptors stem from a man aged 50 or older in good health and CMV-seropositive.

The gene calls are TRBV7-9 and TRBJ1-1; no clear D gene. The CDR3 is made up of 11 amino acids. Germline V gene lookup returns CDR1 SEHNR and CDR2 FQNEAQ (reference sequence). Trimming pared 5 bases from V and 3 bases from J, leaving 4 bases between. This CDR3 is CASSPDTEAFF. CDR3 nucleotide sequence: TGTGCCAGCAGCCCGGACACTGAAGCTTTCTTT.

This clone was counted once. V and J are TRBV7-3 and TRBJ2-1; TRBD2 agrees at 9 bases. The V segment lost 2 bases and the J segment 3 bases; nucleotides outside the gene matches: 2. The CDR3 length is 15 residues. CDR1 and CDR2 (germline): SGHTA, FQGTGA. CDR3 sequence (DNA): TGTGCCAGCAGCTTACGCGGGGGGGACTACAATGAGCAGTTCTTC. Translated: CASSLRGGDYNEQFF.

The rearrangement joins TRBV29-1 to TRBJ2-3; 9 bases align to TRBD2. CDR1 SQVTM and CDR2 ANQGSEA come from the germline V gene. The CDR3 runs to 14 residues. With V trimmed by 3 bases and J by 4 bases, 5 bases remained unmatched. DNA for the CDR3: TGCAGCGTTGAGTCTAGCGGGAACTCAGATACGCAGTATTTT. This encodes CSVESSGNSDTQYF.

The V and J genes are TRBV19 and TRBJ1-2; 8 nucleotides align to TRBD1. Germline CDR1 and CDR2: LNHDA and SQIVND (reference sequence). This CDR3 spans 13 amino acids. J lost 8 bases, V lost 7 bases, and 9 bases had no gene match. CDR3 nucleotide sequence: TGTGCCAGTACCCCGGACAGGGCCGAAGGCTACACCTTC. Residues: CASTPDRAEGYTF.

The gene calls are TRBV6-5 and TRBJ2-4; D is perhaps TRBD1 (6 bases). This CDR3 is built from 15 residues. The germline V gene encodes CDR1 MNHEY and CDR2 SVGAGI. Trimming removed 6 bases from V and 1 base from J, with 13 bases in between. CDR3 region: CASREQGRAKNIQYF. As DNA, the CDR3 is TGTGCCAGCAGGGAACAGGGTAGGGCCAAAAACATTCAGTACTTC.

The chain links TRBV4-2 to TRBJ2-1, with TRBD2 identical over 12 bases. Trimming removed 6 bases from V and 0 bases from J; junction bases left unmatched: 6. The germline gives CDR1 LGHNA, CDR2 YNFKEQ. The CDR3 covers 17 residues. CDR3 in DNA: TGTGCCAGCAGTCAGCTAGCGGGGGGGAGCTCCTACAATGAGCAGTTCTTC. Protein: CASSQLAGGSSYNEQFF.

The J gene is TRBJ1-2, the V gene TRBV5-4; 9 bases match TRBD1. The J segment lost 5 bases and the V segment lost 4 bases, leaving 9 bases of the junction unmatched. Germline CDR1 SGHNT, CDR2 YYREEE (reference sequence). The CDR3 is made up of 15 amino acids. The CDR3 DNA reads as TGTGCCAGCAGCATGTCCCGGGACAGGGAATATGGCTACACCTTC. This translates into CASSMSRDREYGYTF.

Here the CDR3 DNA reads TGTGCCAGCAGTGAAAGCGGGGGGAACTATGGCTACACCTTC. The encoded protein is CASSESGGNYGYTF. This sequence joins TRBV2 and TRBJ1-2; weak D call: TRBD1 (5 bases). The V end lost 2 bases, the J end lost 2 bases, and 9 bases lay between the germline ends. The CDR3 consists of 14 residues. From germline, CDR1 is SNHLY and CDR2 FYNNEI.

This chain joins TRBV18 and TRBJ1-6, with TRBD1 matching over 9 bases. V shed 4 bases and J 5 bases; nucleotides not matched to a gene: 3. Per the germline V gene, CDR1 is KGHSH and CDR2 is LQKENI. The length of the CDR3 is 15 residues. CDR3 nucleotides: TGTGCCAGCTCACAGGACAGGGGCAATAATTCACCCCTCCACTTT. Translating it yields CASSQDRGNNSPLHF.

This clone was observed a few times. The rearrangement links TRBV6-5 to TRBJ2-2; D gene ambiguous. V lost 7 bases and J lost 6, with 15 bases in between. Per the germline V gene, CDR1 is MNHEY and CDR2 is SVGAGI. This CDR3 has 14 residues. CDR3 DNA: TGTGCCAGCAACCCTCGGAGAACCGCCGGGGAGCTGTTTTTT. Its protein is CASNPRRTAGELFF.